This T cell receptor beta chain was captured in a study of T cell responses to AZD1222 COVID-19 vaccine. The overall study: Researchers grouped second doses given at about 4 or about 12 weeks into one pool.

Findings and limits, study-wide: Spike was spanned by vaccine-associated CD4 TCRs, which were dominant at 160-218 and 743-854. Clonal diversity was possibly underestimated, and the donors were mostly white British, with more females. Spike-specific TCR depth and breadth grew after two AZD1222 doses.

Sequencing was performed with immunoSEQ multiplex PCR; in TCRdb, only in-frame clones are kept and a portion is missing. The sample holds about 110,000 clones, around 94% seen once. As concerns this clone: Antigen unknown.

Trimming removed 2 bases at V and 0 bases at J, with 8 bases between. The CDR3 sequence is 15 residues long. The V gene's germline CDR1 is MNHEY and CDR2 SVGAGI. Sequencing used peripheral blood, obtained on day 0 of AZD1222 vaccination. The clonotype originates from an adult in good health. This rearrangement joins TRBV6-5 to TRBJ1-5, with D hard to call. CDR3 sequence: CASSYSDHSNQPQHF. The CDR3 DNA reads as TGTGCCAGCAGTTACAGTGATCATAGCAATCAGCCCCAGCATTTT.